This T cell receptor beta chain originates from a study of cytomegalovirus exposure and HLA in healthy donors. CDR1 is GTSNPN and CDR2 is SVGIG in the germline V gene (reference sequence). The CDR3 length is 14 residues. Unmatched junction bases numbered 2, after V lost 3 bases and J lost 0 bases. Both 60 Vbeta primers and 13 Jbeta primers went into the PCR. Authors' data handling: Later reanalysis found roughly 80 million unique TCR beta chains, around 10 million of them shared. Assay: immunoSEQ multiplex PCR; the TCRdb copy retains only in-frame clones and omits some. V and J calls and clone size come straight from that table; D and trimming were deduced from the DNA. The data show 150,000 to 200,000 clones, 84% seen once. Turning to this clone: What it binds is unknown.

Whole-study results and caveats: Productive status was seen about 87% or about 30% of the time for most TCR beta V segments in an earlier analysis. Most likely, a cluster of highly shared sequence variants arose as a sequencing artifact. The investigators catalogued 150 to 200 TCR beta chains as cytomegalovirus-associated.

Source material: PBMCs. This TCR came from a boy between 10 and 17 years old in good health and CMV-seronegative. This chain connects TRBV30 to TRBJ2-1; TRBD1 aligns across 7 bases. The DNA for the CDR3 is TGTGCCTGGAGAGGGACAGCCTCCTACAATGAGCAGTTCTTC. It codes for CAWRGTASYNEQFF. Full variable domain (remainder filled in from reference TRBV30 and TRBJ2-1): SQTIHQWPATLVQPVGSPLSLECTVEGTSNPNLYWYRQAAGRGLQLLFYSVGIGQISSEVPQNLSASRPQDRQFILSSKKLLLSDSGFYLCAWRGTASYNEQFFGPGTRLTVL.